This T cell receptor beta chain was sequenced in a study of blood T cell repertoires in COVID-19. Study-level background: T cells, B-cell-depleted T cells, or PBMCs supplied cDNA or gDNA.

This clone was observed a single time. Original methodology: From reference gene primer amplification, estimates of nucleated cell counts were derived. Using immunoSEQ multiplex PCR, the repertoire was profiled, and TCRdb retains in-frame clones only, with some absent. That table is the source of V, J and clone size, and D and trimming were worked out from the DNA. This sample yields roughly 380,000 clones, of which 89% are seen a single time; around 1.5% belongs to the top ten. During active infection, Seattle patients enrolled and were then monitored through disease. V lost 8 bases, J lost 4 bases, and 12 bases stayed unmatched. This CDR3 has 16 residues. Germline CDR1 and CDR2: SGHNT and YYREEE (reference sequence).

The chain couples TRBV5-4 to TRBJ1-2, with 12 bases lining up with TRBD1. Source material: peripheral blood. The TCR sequence derives from a woman in her forties with COVID-19, enrolled during active disease. The CDR3 spells CASVPGQGAVGYGYTF. CDR3 bases: TGTGCCAGTGTGCCGGGACAGGGGGCGGTAGGCTATGGCTACACCTTC. Using reference TRBV5-4 and TRBJ1-2 for the parts outside the CDR3, the full variable domain is ETGVTQSPTHLIKTRGQQVTLRCSSQSGHNTVSWYQQALGQGPQFIFQYYREEENGRGNFPPRFSGLQFPNYSSELNVNALELDDSALYLCASVPGQGAVGYGYTFGSGTRLTVV.